The rows below give T cell receptor beta chains drawn from one sample of a study of blood T cell repertoires in COVID-19. TCRdb keeps only in-frame clones here, not all; method: immunoSEQ multiplex PCR. The profile shows about 68,000 clones, about 91% of them singletons. The sample was peripheral blood. Receptors were obtained from a woman aged 60 to 75 with active COVID-19. CDR3s include the opening cysteine and the closing phenylalanine or tryptophan. Fields, in order: clone size, V gene, D gene, J gene, CDR3 DNA, CDR3 protein. The D gene is left open where the match is weak. Clone size is given for some rows only: seen once, a few or many times, or a class if the clone is expanded.

NA,TRBV7-6,NA,TRBJ2-5,TGTGCCAGCAGCCTCGCGGGACTCTGGGAGACCCAGTACTTC,CASSLAGLWETQYF
NA,TRBV19,TRBD2,TRBJ2-2,TGTGCCCTAACCCTTAGCGGGAGGGCCGGGACCGGGGAGCTGTTTTTT,CALTLSGRAGTGELFF
NA,TRBV7-2,NA,TRBJ2-1,TGTGCCAGCAGCTTAGGTCCTCGAGTAGTTAACAATGAGCAGTTCTTC,CASSLGPRVVNNEQFF
NA,TRBV2,TRBD2,TRBJ2-3,TGTGCCAGCTCGTTCGGGAGGGCCACAGATACGCAGTATTTT,CASSFGRATDTQYF
NA,TRBV7-8,NA,TRBJ2-1,TGTGCCAGTACACGAGTAGTGAGTTGGCGGGAGCAGTTCTTC,CASTRVVSWREQFF
NA,TRBV5-1,TRBD1,TRBJ2-3,TGCGCCAGCAGCTTGGCCCCCGGGACAGGAGGCCCAGATACGCAGTATTTT,CASSLAPGTGGPDTQYF
NA,TRBV27,TRBD1,TRBJ1-5,TGTGCCAGCGGGACGGACAGGGATAGCAATCAGCCCCAGCATTTT,CASGTDRDSNQPQHF
NA,TRBV9,NA,TRBJ2-7,TGTGCCAGCAGCGACCCGAAGGGGATACCAACCTACGAGCAGTACTTC,CASSDPKGIPTYEQYF
NA,TRBV2,NA,TRBJ1-1,TGTGCCAGCAGAATAACACAGAACACTGAAGCTTTCTTT,CASRITQNTEAFF
NA,TRBV28,NA,TRBJ2-2,TGTGCCAGCAGAGTCCCCGGGAAAACCGGGGAGCTGTTTTTT,CASRVPGKTGELFF
NA,TRBV7-9,NA,TRBJ2-1,TGTGCCAGCAGCTTGGAGGAGGGGGAGCAGTTCTTC,CASSLEEGEQFF
NA,TRBV6-5,TRBD1,TRBJ1-1,TGTGCCAGCAGCCTACGACAGGGGGGGACTGAAGCTTTCTTT,CASSLRQGGTEAFF
NA,TRBV28,NA,TRBJ1-2,TGTGCCAGCAGTCCACCGGCGGGCTATGGCTACACCTTC,CASSPPAGYGYTF
NA,TRBV27,TRBD2,TRBJ2-5,TGTGCCAGCAGTTTCCTGGGGCTAGCGGGACTTAGGCAGGAGACCCAGTACTTC,CASSFLGLAGLRQETQYF
NA,TRBV7-9,TRBD1,TRBJ2-2,TGTGCCAGCAGCCAAGGACAGGGGGCCGCCGGGGAGCTGTTTTTT,CASSQGQGAAGELFF
NA,TRBV27,NA,TRBJ2-2,TGTGCCAGCAGTTTTCAGGGAAACACCGGGGAGCTGTTTTTT,CASSFQGNTGELFF
NA,TRBV5-1,NA,TRBJ2-1,TGCGCCAGCAGCTTCTTGCCCATTGGCGGTAACTACAATGAGCAGTTCTTC,CASSFLPIGGNYNEQFF
NA,TRBV10-3,TRBD2,TRBJ2-1,TGTGCCATCGGGGCTAGCGGGAGATTGGCCCCTCTTTTCAATGAGCAGTTCTTC,CAIGASGRLAPLFNEQFF
NA,TRBV7-2,TRBD2,TRBJ2-1,TGTGCCAGCAGCTTGGGACTAGCCACCTACAATGAGCAGTTCTTC,CASSLGLATYNEQFF
NA,TRBV5-1,NA,TRBJ2-1,TGCGCCAGCAGCACCCGGGGGTATAGCGAGGATGAGCAGTTCTTC,CASSTRGYSEDEQFF
NA,TRBV24-1,TRBD1,TRBJ2-2,TGTGCCACCAGAGGGACAGTGAACACCGGGGAGCTGTTTTTT,CATRGTVNTGELFF
NA,TRBV6-6,TRBD2,TRBJ2-1,TGTGCCAGCAGTCTATCCGGGACTAGCGGGTATTACAATGAGCAGTTCTTC,CASSLSGTSGYYNEQFF
NA,TRBV24-1,TRBD2,TRBJ2-1,TGTGCCACCAGTGATTTCGGGACTAGCGGGAGGCTCTACAATGAGCAGTTCTTC,CATSDFGTSGRLYNEQFF
NA,TRBV19,TRBD2,TRBJ2-6,TGTGCCAGTAGTATGACTAGCTGGGGAGTCCTCTCTGGGGCCAACGTCCTGACTTTC,CASSMTSWGVLSGANVLTF
NA,TRBV19,NA,TRBJ1-2,TGTGCCAGTAGTAGACCCGAGGGTGCGAACTATGGCTACACCTTC,CASSRPEGANYGYTF
NA,TRBV3-1/TRBV3-2,TRBD2,TRBJ2-5,TGTGCCAGCAGCCAAGCGGGACTAGCGGGAGGGATGCAGGAGACCCAGTACTTC,CASSQAGLAGGMQETQYF
few,TRBV10-1,TRBD2,TRBJ2-2,TGCGCCAGCAGGTTAGCGGGAGGGCCCACCGGGGAGCTGTTTTTT,CASRLAGGPTGELFF
once,TRBV19,NA,TRBJ2-3,TGTGCCAGTAGCCCCCTCGGGACAACGAAAGATACGCAGTATTTT,CASSPLGTTKDTQYF
NA,TRBV5-1,NA,TRBJ2-3,TGCGCCAGCAGCTTGTTCCCAATGGGATCTGGGACAAGCACAGATACGCAGTATTTT,CASSLFPMGSGTSTDTQYF
NA,TRBV28,TRBD2,TRBJ2-1,TGTGCCAGCCTTCCAGTAGCGGGGGGGTTTAATGAGCAGTTCTTC,CASLPVAGGFNEQFF
NA,TRBV7-9,NA,TRBJ1-4,TGTGCCAGCAGCTTAGGACAGGTTGATAATGAAAAACTGTTTTTT,CASSLGQVDNEKLFF
NA,TRBV6-6,NA,TRBJ1-1,TGTGCCAGCAGATTTGACAGGCTTGAAGCTTTCTTT,CASRFDRLEAFF
NA,TRBV27,NA,TRBJ2-5,TGTGCCAGCAGTCGGACTTACCAAGAGACCCAGTACTTC,CASSRTYQETQYF
NA,TRBV10-2,TRBD2,TRBJ2-7,TGCGCCAGCAGTGAGGGACTAGCGGAATCCTACGAGCAGTACTTC,CASSEGLAESYEQYF
NA,TRBV5-1,NA,TRBJ1-6,TGCGCCAGCAGCTTGGCCTTCAGACTAGATAATTCACCCCTCCACTTT,CASSLAFRLDNSPLHF
NA,TRBV2,NA,TRBJ1-2,TGTGCCAGCAGTGAAGGTCATGGGCGGGCCTATGGCTACACCTTC,CASSEGHGRAYGYTF
NA,TRBV5-5,NA,TRBJ2-7,TGTGCCAGCAGTCTGACATTGTTATACGAGCAGTACTTC,CASSLTLLYEQYF
NA,TRBV4-1,TRBD1,TRBJ2-7,TGCGCCAGCAGCCAAGATTTTCGGGGGAGCGGGACAGGGGACTACGAGCAGTACTTC,CASSQDFRGSGTGDYEQYF
NA,TRBV6-5,NA,TRBJ2-2,TGTGCCAGCAGTTACAACCGGGCCGGGGAGCTGTTTTTT,CASSYNRAGELFF
once,TRBV5-1,TRBD2,TRBJ2-1,TGCGCCAGCAGCGGGGGGACCGGGACTAGTCTCAATGAGCAGTTCTTC,CASSGGTGTSLNEQFF
NA,TRBV7-8,NA,TRBJ1-5,TGTGCCAGCAGCTTAGGGATTGGACAGCTCTTCGTGCAGCCCCAGCATTTT,CASSLGIGQLFVQPQHF
NA,TRBV28,TRBD2,TRBJ2-7,TGTGCCAGCAGTTTACCTAGAGGCGGCGGGAGAGCCTACGAGCAGTACTTC,CASSLPRGGGRAYEQYF
NA,TRBV11-2,NA,TRBJ1-1,TGTGCCAGCAGCTTCTCAGAGAACACTGAAGCTTTCTTT,CASSFSENTEAFF
NA,TRBV6-1,NA,TRBJ2-7,TGTGCCAGCAGTGAGACCCAGGTGAAGCTCTCCTACGAGCAGTACTTC,CASSETQVKLSYEQYF
NA,TRBV3-1/TRBV3-2,TRBD2,TRBJ2-1,TGTGCCAGCAGCTTTAGAGCGGGAGGAGGAAGCAATGAGCAGTTCTTC,CASSFRAGGGSNEQFF
NA,TRBV30,TRBD2,TRBJ2-1,TGTGCCTGGAGTGCCCCAGGAAGCGGGAGAAGGAATGAGCAGTTCTTC,CAWSAPGSGRRNEQFF
NA,TRBV7-2,TRBD2,TRBJ2-1,TGTGCCAGCAGCTTTCGACTAGCGGCCTACAATGAGCAGTTCTTC,CASSFRLAAYNEQFF
NA,TRBV4-1,TRBD2,TRBJ2-1,TGCGCCAGCAGCCAAGATGCTAAGGGACTAGCGGGAACCAATGAGCAGTTCTTC,CASSQDAKGLAGTNEQFF
NA,TRBV10-1,NA,TRBJ1-4,TGCGCCAGCAGTGTTTATTGGGACATCAAAAAGGAGGCAAAACTGTTTTTT,CASSVYWDIKKEAKLFF
NA,TRBV3-1/TRBV3-2,TRBD1,TRBJ1-6,TGTGCCAGCAGCCAACCGGGACAGGGTTCACCCCTCCACTTT,CASSQPGQGSPLHF
NA,TRBV5-1,NA,TRBJ1-2,TGCGCCAGCAGCTTGGAGGGGAAGGGCTATGGCTACACCTTC,CASSLEGKGYGYTF
NA,TRBV3-1/TRBV3-2,TRBD1,TRBJ2-7,TGTGCCAGCAGCCGGCTCGACAGGGGGCGTAATGAGCAGTACTTC,CASSRLDRGRNEQYF
NA,TRBV30,TRBD2,TRBJ2-2,TGTGCCTGGAGGGGGCCGCGGCGTGGGACTAGCGGGAGGGAGCCGCCAGCCGGGGAGCTGTTTTTT,CAWRGPRRGTSGREPPAGELFF
once,TRBV24-1,TRBD1,TRBJ1-5,TGTGCCACCAGTGACGGACAACAGGGGGGTTGGGGGCAGCCCCAGCATTTT,CATSDGQQGGWGQPQHF